This T cell receptor (beta chain) was captured by sequencing in a study of T cell responses to AZD1222 COVID-19 vaccine. TCRdb keeps only in-frame clones here, not all; method: immunoSEQ multiplex PCR. The repertoire holds 84,000 or so clones, roughly 90% seen once, with about 3% in the top ten. This clone was observed once. This sequence originates from an adult in good health. Material: peripheral blood, obtained on day 0 of AZD1222 vaccination.

CDR3 nucleotide sequence: TGTGCCAGCAGCTTAAGAACCGGACTAGCGGGGGCCGGGGAGCTGTTTTTT. Amino acids: CASSLRTGLAGAGELFF. The chain links TRBV7-9 to TRBJ2-2; 13 bases fit TRBD2. From germline, CDR1 is SEHNR and CDR2 FQNEAQ (reference sequence). J gave up 6 bases and V 2 bases, and 6 bases lay outside the gene matches. CDR3 length equals 17 residues.